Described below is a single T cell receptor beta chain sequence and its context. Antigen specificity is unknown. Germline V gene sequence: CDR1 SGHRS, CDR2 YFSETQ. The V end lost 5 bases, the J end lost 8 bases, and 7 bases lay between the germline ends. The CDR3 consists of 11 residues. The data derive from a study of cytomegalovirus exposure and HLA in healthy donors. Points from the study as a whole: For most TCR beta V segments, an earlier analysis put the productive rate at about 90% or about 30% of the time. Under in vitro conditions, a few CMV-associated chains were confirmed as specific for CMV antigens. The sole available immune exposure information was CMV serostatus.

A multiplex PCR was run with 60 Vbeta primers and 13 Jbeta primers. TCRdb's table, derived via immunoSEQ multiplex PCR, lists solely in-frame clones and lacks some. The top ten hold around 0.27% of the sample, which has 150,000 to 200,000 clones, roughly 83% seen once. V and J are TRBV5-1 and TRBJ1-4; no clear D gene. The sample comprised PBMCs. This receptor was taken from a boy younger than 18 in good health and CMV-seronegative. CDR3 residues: CASRGVEKLFF. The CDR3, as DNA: TGCGCCAGCAGGGGAGTGGAAAAACTGTTTTTT.